The sequence of this T cell receptor (beta chain) was determined in a study of T cell responses to AZD1222 COVID-19 vaccine. Here immunoSEQ multiplex PCR was the method, and the copy in TCRdb shows in-frame clones only, minus some. The data contain more than 150,000 clones, about 95% of them singletons. The sequenced sample was peripheral blood, obtained on day 0 of AZD1222 vaccination. This receptor was obtained from an adult in good health.

CDR3 protein: CASKEQSSYNSPLHF. In DNA, the CDR3 is TGTGCCAGCAAGGAGCAAAGCTCCTATAATTCACCCCTCCACTTT. This sequence joins TRBV2 and TRBJ1-6, with no clear D. Deletions cut 7 bases from V and 0 bases from J, with 10 bases between. The CDR3 runs 15 residues. CDR1 SNHLY and CDR2 FYNNEI come from the germline V gene.